The present TCR beta chain was sequenced within a study of blood T cell repertoires in COVID-19. There are 15 residues in the CDR3. J lost 8 bases, V lost 0 bases, and 5 bases had no gene match. The germline CDR1 and CDR2 sequences are LNHNV and YYDKDF (reference sequence). Sequencing used immunoSEQ multiplex PCR; TCRdb keeps in-frame clones, though not all of them. The table records under 130,000 clones, under 90% of them present only once. This TCR came from an elderly man with acute or convalescent COVID-19. Material: peripheral blood. J is TRBJ1-4 and V is TRBV15, with 8 nucleotides matching TRBD1. The CDR3 DNA follows: TGTGCCACCAGCAGAGATGGACAGGGCAGAGAAAAACTGTTTTTT. Its protein is CATSRDGQGREKLFF.